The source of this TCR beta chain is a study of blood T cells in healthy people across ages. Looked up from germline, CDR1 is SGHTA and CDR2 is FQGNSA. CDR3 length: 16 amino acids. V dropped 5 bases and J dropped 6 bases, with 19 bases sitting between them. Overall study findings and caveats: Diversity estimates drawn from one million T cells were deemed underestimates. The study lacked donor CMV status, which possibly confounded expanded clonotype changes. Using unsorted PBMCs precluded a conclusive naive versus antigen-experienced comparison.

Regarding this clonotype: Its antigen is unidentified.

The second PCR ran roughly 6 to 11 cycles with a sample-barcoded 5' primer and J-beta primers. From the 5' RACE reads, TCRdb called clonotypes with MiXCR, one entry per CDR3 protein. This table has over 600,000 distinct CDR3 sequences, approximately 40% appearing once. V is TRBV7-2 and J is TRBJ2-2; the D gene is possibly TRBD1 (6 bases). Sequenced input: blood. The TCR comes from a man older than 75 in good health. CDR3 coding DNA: TGTGCCAGCAGCCCTCGACCAACGTCAGGGGCCGGGGAGCTGTTTTTT. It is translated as CASSPRPTSGAGELFF.